The clone carrying this T cell receptor beta chain was counted many times. TRBV12-4/TRBJ1-2 clonotypes were amplified with adaptor-ligated barcode primers. One entry per CDR3 protein results from TCRdb running MiXCR on the multiplex PCR reads. The sample lists 130 or so distinct CDR3 sequences, about 12% occurring once. This CDR3 contains 16 residues. J was trimmed by 0 bases and V by 6 bases; bases with no gene match: 9. This sequence joins TRBV12-3 or TRBV12-4 and TRBJ1-2, with TRBD1 matching 8 bases. The specimen sequenced was memory CD4+ T cells sorted from blood. The subset denotes: memory CD4+ T cells, CD4+CD45RO+CD25-. The clonotype was recovered from a female donor with breast cancer. The CDR3 sequence is CASSPGQDLANYGYTF. CDR3 nucleotides: TGTGCCAGCAGCCCGGGACAGGATTTAGCTAACTATGGCTACACCTTC.